This T cell receptor (beta chain) comes out of a study of CD8 T cells in Susac syndrome. General study findings and limits: The study conceded that its TCR sequencing and HLA analysis involved relatively few individuals.

A remark on this clonotype: The antigen is not known.

The germline gives CDR1 MGHDK, CDR2 SYGVNS. V was cut by 2 bases and J by 2 bases, with 7 bases left in between. CDR3 size: 14 residues. After extraction with the RNeasy kit, roughly 0.5 to 1 ug of the RNA was reverse transcribed using random hexamers. It was immunoSEQ multiplex PCR that amplified TCR beta CDR3 across 54 Vbeta and 13 Jbeta. TCRdb fed the immunoSEQ multiplex PCR reads into MiXCR, producing one record per CDR3 protein. The sample lists fewer than 150,000 distinct CDR3 sequences, around 91% occurring once. Sequencing of TCR beta was performed on blood CD8+ and CD4+ T cells. Sequencing was carried out using CD8+ T cells from PBMCs. This TCR was sampled from a human donor with multiple sclerosis. The chain carries TRBV25-1 and TRBJ2-1; D is undetermined. This CDR3 is CASSEMGTYNEQFF. In DNA form, the CDR3 reads TGTGCCAGCAGTGAAATGGGAACCTACAATGAGCAGTTCTTC.